The 8 T cell receptor beta chains in this list originate from one sample, sequenced in a study of T cell responses to AZD1222 COVID-19 vaccine. Only in-frame clones appear in the TCRdb table, and some are missing; sequencing was by immunoSEQ multiplex PCR. The sample records about 140,000 clones, 80% to 95% being singletons. The material sequenced was peripheral blood, taken on day 0 of MenACWY control vaccination. The receptors stem from an adult in good health.

This chain uses TRBV7-9 with TRBJ1-5, with TRBD1 as a possible D gene (5 bases). Germline values: CDR1 SEHNR, CDR2 FQNEAQ (reference sequence). There are 15 residues in the CDR3. Trimming left V 1 base short and J 8 bases short, with 15 bases between. The chain's CDR3 is CASSLGTTLPEPQHF. The CDR3 DNA follows: TGTGCCAGCAGCTTAGGGACAACCCTACCGGAGCCCCAGCATTTT.

This clone was seen once. V and J are TRBV5-1 and TRBJ1-1; TRBD1 might be the D (6 bases). Germline-derived CDR1 and CDR2 are SGHRS and YFSETQ. Trimming stripped 4 bases from V and 2 bases from J, with 12 bases between. The CDR3 spans 14 residues. The CDR3 loop is CASSPRTDNTEAFF. The CDR3 DNA follows: TGCGCCAGCAGCCCGAGGACAGATAACACTGAAGCTTTCTTT.

This clone appeared a single time. This chain links TRBV15 with TRBJ1-5; D gene unclear. V gave up 0 bases and J gave up 0 bases, with 9 bases separating them. The germline V gene encodes CDR1 LNHNV and CDR2 YYDKDF (reference sequence). The CDR3 is made up of 16 amino acids. CDR3 region: CATSRDRSGSNQPQHF. The CDR3 DNA reads as TGTGCCACCAGCAGAGATCGGTCTGGTAGCAATCAGCCCCAGCATTTT.

The J gene is TRBJ2-1, the V gene TRBV5-4; the match to TRBD2 covers 16 bases. The length of the CDR3 is 18 residues. After removal of 4 bases from V and 2 bases from J, the junction contained 6 bases not matched to a gene. Germline V gives CDR1 SGHNT, CDR2 YYREEE (reference sequence). CDR3 nucleotide sequence: TGTGCCAGCAGCGTGGGACTAGCGGGAGGGCGCCCCTACAATGAGCAGTTCTTC. Translation gives CASSVGLAGGRPYNEQFF.

This clone was recorded a few times. V and J are TRBV19 and TRBJ2-2; D is ambiguous. Germline V CDR1 and CDR2: LNHDA, SQIVND (reference sequence). The ends were cut back, 8 bases at V and 2 bases at J, with 3 bases in the middle. This CDR3 has 11 amino acids. The CDR3 DNA is TGTGCCAGTGGAAACACCGGGGAGCTGTTTTTT. Encoded protein: CASGNTGELFF.

The V gene is TRBV9, the J gene TRBJ2-3; D may be TRBD1 (6 bases). Per germline, CDR1 SGDLS and CDR2 YYNGEE. V lost 2 bases and J 6 bases, leaving 16 bases between the germline ends. The CDR3 sequence is 15 residues long. The CDR3 is CASSVALGAFDTQYF. CDR3 DNA: TGTGCCAGCAGCGTGGCACTGGGGGCTTTCGATACGCAGTATTTT.

The chain couples TRBV18 to TRBJ1-6; weak D call: TRBD1 (6 bases). CDR3 size: 16 residues. Germline V gives CDR1 KGHSH, CDR2 LQKENI. Trimming took off 3 bases at V and 14 bases at J, with 23 bases between the two ends. The CDR3 DNA reads as TGTGCCAGCTCACCCCTGGAGGAGGGAGGGGGTGAGACCCTCCACTTT. Amino acids: CASSPLEEGGGETLHF.

The chain is built from TRBV4-2 and TRBJ2-2; TRBD1 matches at 9 bases. V trimming: 2 bases; J trimming: 2 bases; junction bases outside the gene matches: 3. Germline V gene lookup returns CDR1 LGHNA and CDR2 YNFKEQ. The CDR3 is 16 residues long. CDR3 bases: TGTGCCAGCAGCCAACCGGGACAGGGAAACACCGGGGAGCTGTTTTTT. Residues: CASSQPGQGNTGELFF.